The 31 T cell receptor beta chains below all came from one sample that was sequenced in a study of human T cells and chemical hapten exposure. The time point is: patch test 3, about 24 weeks after DPC sensitization. Treatment noted: therapeutic diphenylcyclopropenone sensitization with weekly scalp DPC. In TCRdb, the RACE reads were re-called with MiXCR into one record per CDR3 protein. The data contain 180,000 or so distinct CDR3 sequences, 20% to 25% of them seen just once; the ten biggest clones take up roughly 2.3%. The specimen comprised whole blood, sampled in connection with sensitization to the hapten diphenylcyclopropenone (DPC). Source of these receptors: a woman in her thirties or forties with alopecia areata. Some clones in this sample may be carry-over from other donors' samples.

This clonotype was found a few times. V is TRBV28 and J is TRBJ2-1, with 7 positions matching TRBD1. CDR1 is MDHEN, CDR2 SYDVKM, per germline. The CDR3 covers 15 residues. V lost 6 bases, J lost 5 bases, and 10 bases stayed unmatched. The chain's CDR3 is CASSRVGTDNNEQFF. The CDR3 DNA follows: TGTGCCAGCAGCCGCGTCGGGACAGATAACAATGAGCAGTTCTTC.

The gene calls are TRBV7-8 and TRBJ1-1; the match to TRBD1 covers 7 bases. J gave up 0 bases and V 5 bases, and 9 bases lay outside the gene matches. This CDR3 comprises 16 residues. Germline V gene sequence: CDR1 SGHVS, CDR2 FQNEAQ. The CDR3 DNA reads as TGTGCCAGCAGCGGACAGGAACGGGGGATGAACACTGAAGCTTTCTTT. It is translated as CASSGQERGMNTEAFF. Based on the CDR3 plus reference TRBV7-8 and TRBJ1-1, the full variable domain is GAGVSQSPRYKVAKRGQDVALRCDPISGHVSLFWYQQALGQGPEFLTYFQNEAQLDKSGLPSDRFFAERPEGSVSTLKIQRTQQEDSAVYLCASSGQERGMNTEAFFGQGTRLTVV.

The chain couples TRBV27 to TRBJ2-7; 10 bases map to TRBD2. The junction had 7 bases not matched to a gene; V was cut back by 6 bases and J by 2 bases. CDR1 MNHEY and CDR2 SMNVEV come from the germline V gene (reference sequence). The CDR3 has 15 residues. CDR3 nucleotides: TGTGCCAGCAGACCGTTAAGCGGGAGGGCCTACGAGCAGTACTTC. Its protein is CASRPLSGRAYEQYF.

The V call is TRBV20-1, the J call TRBJ2-1; D possibly corresponds to TRBD1 (5 bases). Germline V gene data show CDR1 as DFQATT and CDR2 as SNEGSKA (reference sequence). The CDR3 is 14 amino acids. Deletions cut 0 bases from V and 4 bases from J, with 10 bases between. CDR3 nucleotides: TGCAGTGCTAGAGATCTCAGGGCTTACAATGAGCAGTTCTTC. Translated: CSARDLRAYNEQFF.

The chain recombines TRBV7-2 with TRBJ1-6, with 7 bases fitting TRBD1. In germline, CDR1 is SGHTA, CDR2 FQGNSA. This CDR3 has 15 residues. The V and J ends lost 6 bases and 7 bases, in that order; junction bases with no gene match: 9. CDR3 loop: CASREQGQGNSPLHF. For the CDR3, the DNA is TGTGCCAGCAGGGAACAGGGGCAGGGGAATTCACCCCTCCACTTT.

The chain combines TRBV28 with TRBJ2-4; the match to TRBD2 covers 11 bases. Germline V gives CDR1 MDHEN, CDR2 SYDVKM. Trimming cost V 8 bases and J 4 bases; bases outside gene matches: 19. This CDR3 is built from 19 residues. In DNA form, the CDR3 reads TGTGCCAGCCGTCAAGGGACAGGAGGGACTAGCGGTCGAAAAAACATTCAGTACTTC. Translation: CASRQGTGGTSGRKNIQYF.

This clonotype came up a few times. V gene TRBV6-6 combines with J gene TRBJ2-3; the D gene is possibly TRBD2 (6 bases). Germline-derived CDR1 and CDR2 are MNHNY and SVGAGI (reference sequence). The CDR3 has 12 residues. Trimming shortened V by 5 bases and J by 7 bases, and 10 bases separated the two germline ends. CDR3 DNA: TGTGCCAGCAGTACGAGCGGGTATACGCAGTATTTT. Amino acids: CASSTSGYTQYF.

The rearrangement links TRBV9 to TRBJ2-2; possibly TRBD2 for D (5 bases). Germline-derived CDR1 and CDR2 are SGDLS and YYNGEE. V lost 0 bases to trimming and J lost 4 bases, with 10 bases between them. The CDR3 runs 15 residues. The CDR3 sequence is CASSVAEGSTGELFF. The CDR3 DNA reads as TGTGCCAGCAGCGTAGCCGAAGGGAGCACCGGGGAGCTGTTTTTT.

This clonotype has just a few counts. The chain joins TRBV18 to TRBJ2-1; 7 nucleotides match TRBD1. The CDR3 consists of 12 residues. Germline V gene sequence: CDR1 KGHSH, CDR2 LQKENI. The V segment lost 4 bases and the J segment 15 bases; nucleotides outside the gene matches: 9. The CDR3 sequence is CASSRRQGDVFF. CDR3 coding DNA: TGTGCCAGCTCACGCCGACAGGGAGACGTGTTCTTC.

The rearrangement joins TRBV27 to TRBJ1-4, with 7 bases matching TRBD1. V gave up 6 bases and J gave up 8 bases; unmatched junction bases: 12. Germline V gene lookup returns CDR1 MNHEY and CDR2 SMNVEV (reference sequence). CDR3 size: 15 residues. In nucleotides, the CDR3 is TGTGCCAGCAGACGACAGGGCCAAATAGGGGAAAAACTGTTTTTT. It specifies CASRRQGQIGEKLFF.

The genes are TRBV6-4 and TRBJ2-1; D is possibly TRBD1 or TRBD2 (5 bases each). This CDR3 spans 15 amino acids. In germline, CDR1 is MRHNA, CDR2 SNTAGT. V dropped 6 bases and J dropped 6 bases, with 18 bases sitting between them. For the CDR3, the DNA is TGTGCCAGCAGCGAGAATACCGGGACCATCAATGAGCAGTTCTTC. It yields the protein CASSENTGTINEQFF.

The chain is built from TRBV6-5 and TRBJ1-1; no definite D call. V lost 0 bases, J lost 1 base, and 9 bases lay in between. The CDR3 has 15 amino acids. From germline, CDR1 is MNHEY and CDR2 SVGAGI. This CDR3 is CASSYSRGPNTEAFF. The CDR3 DNA sequence: TGTGCCAGCAGTTACTCTCGAGGGCCGAACACTGAAGCTTTCTTT.

This sequence joins TRBV29-1 and TRBJ1-1; D possibly corresponds to TRBD1 (5 bases). V shed 8 bases and J shed 9 bases, with 16 bases lying between them. The CDR3 consists of 11 residues. CDR1 SQVTM and CDR2 ANQGSEA come from the germline V gene. CDR3 sequence (DNA): TGCAGCTCAGACAGTCCTCCAAAAGCTTTCTTT. Its protein product is CSSDSPPKAFF.

The CDR3 DNA reads TGTGCCAGCAGCCCGGCGGCTAGCGCTTCCTACGAGCAGTACTTC. Translating gives CASSPAASASYEQYF. This chain joins TRBV11-1 and TRBJ2-7; the D gene is possibly TRBD2 (6 bases). The CDR3 has 15 residues. Germline-derived CDR1 and CDR2 are SGHAT and FQDESV (reference sequence). The germline V and J ends were trimmed by 5 bases and 1 base, with 15 bases remaining between them.

V and J are TRBV9 and TRBJ1-4; D gene ambiguous. Germline assignment: CDR1 SGDLS and CDR2 YYNGEE. Trimming removed 4 bases at V and 8 bases at J, with 12 bases between. The CDR3 covers 13 residues. The CDR3 protein is CASSPGEREKLFF. DNA for the CDR3: TGTGCCAGCAGCCCTGGGGAGAGGGAAAAACTGTTTTTT.

This clonotype was observed at least ten times. The chain links TRBV20-1 to TRBJ2-1; the D gene is possibly TRBD2 (6 bases). The CDR3 is 15 amino acids. V lost 3 bases, J lost 4 bases, and 16 bases lay in between. Germline V gene sequence: CDR1 DFQATT, CDR2 SNEGSKA (reference sequence). CDR3 loop: CSARRFGGEYNEQFF. As DNA, the CDR3 is TGCAGTGCTAGGAGATTCGGGGGTGAATACAATGAGCAGTTCTTC.

This clonotype was seen a handful of times. The chain links TRBV7-9 to TRBJ2-1; D remains unclear. The CDR3 is 10 amino acids. Looked up from germline, CDR1 is SEHNR and CDR2 is FQNEAQ (reference sequence). Trimming left V 1 base short and J 15 bases short, with 7 bases between. The chain's CDR3 is CASSLGAGFF. CDR3 DNA sequence: TGTGCCAGCAGCTTAGGCGCCGGGTTCTTC.

The table lists this clonotype with a few counts. The J gene is TRBJ1-2, the V gene TRBV5-1; D perhaps matches TRBD1 (6 bases). Looked up from germline, CDR1 is SGHRS and CDR2 is YFSETQ. Trimming took off 1 base at V and 5 bases at J, with 18 bases between the two ends. The CDR3 runs 16 residues. CDR3 sequence: CASSLYQGRAGYGYTF. For the CDR3, the DNA is TGCGCCAGCAGCTTGTACCAGGGGCGGGCGGGATATGGCTACACCTTC.

This sequence joins TRBV18 and TRBJ2-2, with TRBD1 as a possible D gene (5 bases). The CDR3 runs to 16 residues. Trimming removed 0 bases from V and 4 bases from J, with 12 bases in between. Germline V gene sequence: CDR1 KGHSH, CDR2 LQKENI. The chain's CDR3 is CASSPPRGASTGELFF. The CDR3 DNA follows: TGTGCCAGCTCACCACCAAGGGGCGCGAGCACCGGGGAGCTGTTTTTT. The full variable domain, rest sourced from reference TRBV18 and TRBJ2-2, is NAGVMQNPRHLVRRRGQEARLRCSPMKGHSHVYWYRQLPEEGLKFMVYLQKENIIDESGMPKERFSAEFPKEGPSILRIQQVVRGDSAAYFCASSPPRGASTGELFFGEGSRLTVL.

The chain is built from TRBV6-2 or TRBV6-3 and TRBJ1-1; TRBD1 aligns across 7 bases. Germline lookup yields CDR1 MNHEY and CDR2 SVGEGT. The J segment lost 11 bases and the V segment lost 5 bases, leaving 11 bases of the junction unmatched. The CDR3 is 13 amino acids. CDR3 sequence reads: CASSPGDSLHAFF. Here the CDR3 DNA reads TGTGCCAGCAGTCCCGGGGACAGCCTGCATGCTTTCTTT.

The rearrangement joins TRBV29-1 to TRBJ2-5; TRBD2 is a possible D gene (5 bases). V lost 4 bases and J 5 bases, leaving 17 bases between the germline ends. CDR1 is SQVTM, CDR2 ANQGSEA, per germline. CDR3 length equals 14 residues. CDR3 sequence (DNA): TGCAGCGTTGGTTTGGGAGAAATTGGCGAGACCCAGTACTTC. Translation: CSVGLGEIGETQYF.

Ten or more counts support this clonotype. The chain couples TRBV29-1 to TRBJ2-5; TRBD1 matches 7 bases. Trimming at V came to 5 bases and at J to 5 bases, leaving 11 bases not matched to a gene. Per the germline V gene, CDR1 is SQVTM and CDR2 is ANQGSEA. The CDR3 has 14 residues. The CDR3, as DNA: TGCAGCGTTAGAAGGGGGCAGGCACCCGAGACCCAGTACTTC. The encoded protein is CSVRRGQAPETQYF.

The sample holds a few counts of this clonotype. The rearrangement joins TRBV20-1 to TRBJ2-3; D might be TRBD2 (5 bases). The CDR3 extends over 16 amino acids. V lost 0 bases and J lost 6, with 19 bases in between. CDR1 is DFQATT, CDR2 SNEGSKA, per germline (reference sequence). Here the CDR3 DNA reads TGCAGTGCTAGAGAACGTCTAGCTGGGTATTCGGATACGCAGTATTTT. Its translation: CSARERLAGYSDTQYF.

The chain has TRBV28 and TRBJ2-3; TRBD1 or TRBD2 may be the D gene (5 bases each). The V end was cut by 1 base, the J end by 0 bases, with 8 bases between. The length of the CDR3 is 15 residues. Germline V gene sequence: CDR1 MDHEN, CDR2 SYDVKM. Here the CDR3 reads CASSLLRGSTDTQYF. The CDR3 region has the DNA TGTGCCAGCAGTTTATTGAGGGGAAGCACAGATACGCAGTATTTT. The full variable domain, its missing parts supplied by reference TRBV28 and TRBJ2-3, is DVKVTQSSRYLVKRTGEKVFLECVQDMDHENMFWYRQDPGLGLRLIYFSYDVKMKEKGDIPEGYSVSREKKERFSLILESASTNQTSMYLCASSLLRGSTDTQYFGPGTRLTVL.

In its sample, this clonotype was seen a few times. The V and J genes are TRBV12-3 or TRBV12-4 and TRBJ2-7; the D gene is possibly TRBD2 (5 bases). The CDR3 is 15 residues long. The V end was cut by 6 bases, the J end by 2 bases, with 17 bases between. The CDR3 region has the DNA TGTGCCAGCAGCGCTGAGCTCACCGGGGCCTACGAGCAGTACTTC. As protein: CASSAELTGAYEQYF.

V and J are TRBV20-1 and TRBJ1-3; unclear D gene. Germline V lookup: CDR1 DFQATT, CDR2 SNEGSKA (reference sequence). Trimming stripped 0 bases from V and 0 bases from J, with 15 bases between. This CDR3 is built from 17 residues. The CDR3 nucleotides read TGCAGTGCTAGAGATCGACGTGAGGCCCTCTCTGGAAACACCATATATTTT. Translation gives CSARDRREALSGNTIYF.

There are many counts of this clonotype. The chain joins TRBV29-1 to TRBJ2-1; D possibly corresponds to TRBD2 (5 bases). With 7 bases removed from V and 0 bases from J, the gap between germline ends came to 13 bases. The germline gives CDR1 SQVTM, CDR2 ANQGSEA. This CDR3 region has 14 residues. The CDR3 is CSAVATSSYNEQFF. The CDR3 bases are TGCAGCGCCGTAGCGACGAGCTCCTACAATGAGCAGTTCTTC.

V and J are TRBV2 and TRBJ2-5; 11 nucleotides line up with TRBD2. Trimming took 2 bases from V and 2 from J; bases not matched to a gene: 1. CDR3 length equals 15 residues. Germline loops: CDR1 SNHLY, CDR2 FYNNEI. CDR3 bases: TGTGCCAGCAGTGAAATAGCGGGAGGGCAAGAGACCCAGTACTTC. It yields the protein CASSEIAGGQETQYF.

The chain joins TRBV2 to TRBJ2-7, with TRBD1 matching 8 bases. V gave up 2 bases and J gave up 3 bases; unmatched junction bases: 6. The CDR3 totals 15 residues. The germline V gene has CDR1 SNHLY and CDR2 FYNNEI. The CDR3 protein is CASSERAGGNYEQYF. The CDR3 DNA is TGTGCCAGCAGTGAAAGGGCAGGGGGCAACTACGAGCAGTACTTC.

In its sample, this clonotype was seen a few times. V gene TRBV20-1 combines with J gene TRBJ1-1, with TRBD1 identical over 7 bases. Germline values: CDR1 DFQATT, CDR2 SNEGSKA (reference sequence). V lost 3 bases to trimming and J lost 11 bases; unmatched junction nucleotides: 12. The CDR3 has 13 residues. The CDR3 reads CSASLGTVAGAFF. The CDR3 DNA sequence: TGCAGTGCTAGCCTGGGGACAGTTGCTGGGGCTTTCTTT.

This clonotype was seen a handful of times. CDR3: CASSSDRTSYEQYF. As DNA, the CDR3 is TGTGCCAGCAGTTCTGACAGGACTTCCTACGAGCAGTACTTC. The V call is TRBV27, the J call TRBJ2-7, with a possible D match to TRBD1 (6 bases). CDR1 and CDR2 from the germline V gene are MNHEY and SMNVEV (reference sequence). The CDR3 contains 14 residues. Trimming removed 4 bases from V and 1 base from J, with 11 bases in between.